The 25 T cell receptor beta chains in this list originate from one sample, sequenced in a study of cytomegalovirus exposure and HLA in healthy donors. The repertoire was sequenced with immunoSEQ multiplex PCR; TCRdb's copy has only in-frame clones and lacks some. The repertoire has roughly 150,000 clones, about nine tenths of them found once; the top ten carry about 0.7%. The sequenced material came from PBMCs. These receptor sequences come from a man aged 18 to 29 in good health and CMV-seronegative.

This chain connects TRBV7-7 to TRBJ2-7; D ambiguous. V gave up 1 base and J gave up 3 bases, with 10 bases separating them. The CDR3 has 14 amino acids. CDR1 and CDR2 from the germline V gene are SSHAT and FNYEAQ (reference sequence). CDR3 nucleotides: TGTGCCAGCAGCTTAGGACGGGTTCTCTACGAGCAGTACGTC. This encodes CASSLGRVLYEQYV.

The genes are TRBV13 and TRBJ2-2, with TRBD1 matching over 8 bases. The CDR3 is made up of 15 amino acids. V shed 5 bases and J 2 bases; nucleotides not matched to a gene: 4. CDR1 and CDR2 (germline): PRHDT, FYEKMQ (reference sequence). CDR3 in amino acids: CASSTAGGNTGELFF. CDR3 sequence (DNA): TGTGCCAGCAGCACGGCAGGGGGCAACACCGGGGAGCTGTTTTTT.

In its sample, this clone was seen once. V and J are TRBV5-1 and TRBJ2-5; TRBD2 might be the D (6 bases). The CDR3 length is 15 residues. Germline V gene data show CDR1 as SGHRS and CDR2 as YFSETQ. Between the trimmed V and J ends, which lost 2 bases and 3 bases, there was a span of 14 bases. This CDR3 reads CASSLLAGVKETQYF. CDR3 coding DNA: TGCGCCAGCAGCTTACTAGCTGGAGTGAAAGAGACCCAGTACTTC.

This chain uses TRBV5-6 with TRBJ1-2, with 7 bases fitting TRBD1. This CDR3 is 14 amino acids long. J lost 3 bases, V lost 0 bases, and 2 bases had no gene match. Germline V gene sequence: CDR1 SGHDT, CDR2 YYEEEE. The CDR3 region has the DNA TGTGCCAGCAGCTTGGACAGGGGATACTATGGCTACACCTTC. It codes for CASSLDRGYYGYTF.

V gene TRBV5-4 combines with J gene TRBJ2-7; D might be TRBD1 (5 bases). In germline, CDR1 is SGHNT, CDR2 YYREEE (reference sequence). This CDR3 is 13 amino acids long. Between the trimmed V and J ends, which lost 2 bases and 4 bases, there was a span of 10 bases. CDR3 loop: CASSFFPGYEQYV. The CDR3 nucleotides are TGTGCCAGCAGCTTTTTTCCAGGGTACGAGCAGTACGTC.

This clone was seen only once. V gene TRBV5-3 combines with J gene TRBJ1-1; 11 nucleotides line up with TRBD1. TRBV5-3 is treated as an ORF (open reading frame) with a function not yet certain. CDR3 length: 19 amino acids. Unmatched junction bases numbered 14, after V lost 0 bases and J lost 4 bases. The CDR3 reads CARSLEGFWDRGFITEAFF. For the CDR3, the DNA is TGTGCCAGAAGCTTGGAGGGATTCTGGGACAGGGGGTTTATCACTGAAGCTTTCTTT.

The rearrangement links TRBV9 to TRBJ1-5, with D perhaps TRBD1 (5 bases). The CDR3 has 15 amino acids. CDR1 and CDR2 from the germline V gene are SGDLS and YYNGEE. Deletions cut 3 bases from V and 0 bases from J, with 10 bases between. The CDR3 DNA is TGTGCCAGCAGCGAAGGACACTCTAGCAATCAGCCCCAGCATTTT. It is translated as CASSEGHSSNQPQHF.

The chain has TRBV7-9 and TRBJ2-3; possibly TRBD2 for D (6 bases). The CDR3 contains 16 residues. Trimming left V 5 bases short and J 1 base short, with 16 bases between. Germline CDR1 and CDR2: SEHNR and FQNEAQ (reference sequence). For the CDR3, the DNA is TGTGCCAGCAGCCCTCCTAGCGCTACTGGCACAGATACGCAGTATTTT. Translated, it gives CASSPPSATGTDTQYF.

The genes are TRBV5-1 and TRBJ1-3, with D possibly TRBD1 on 6 matching bases. The ends were cut back, 4 bases at V and 0 bases at J, with 14 bases in the middle. The CDR3 runs to 16 residues. Germline CDR1 and CDR2: SGHRS and YFSETQ. The CDR3 DNA reads TGCGCCAGCAGCCCTGACAGGCCGAACTCTGGAAACACCATATATTTT. Protein sequence: CASSPDRPNSGNTIYF.

V usage is TRBV7-9 and J usage is TRBJ1-1; a weak D match, TRBD1 (5 bases). The V end was cut by 1 base, the J end by 0 bases, with 6 bases between. The CDR3 consists of 14 residues. The germline CDR1 and CDR2 sequences are SEHNR and FQNEAQ (reference sequence). The CDR3 bases are TGTGCCAGCAGCTTAGGCAGGGTGAACACTGAAGCTTTCTTT. This gives the protein CASSLGRVNTEAFF.

V gene TRBV30 combines with J gene TRBJ2-1; tentatively, D is TRBD2 (5 bases). V shed 4 bases and J shed 0 bases, with 16 bases lying between them. This CDR3 has 16 amino acids. Germline loops: CDR1 GTSNPN, CDR2 SVGIG (reference sequence). In DNA form, the CDR3 reads TGTGCCTGGAACCCCCCTGGGAGTAGCTCCTACAATGAGCAGTTCTTC. Protein sequence: CAWNPPGSSSYNEQFF.

CDR3 sequence (DNA): TGTGCCAGCAGTCTAGCGGGAGGTGCCTACGAGCAGTACGTC. Translated: CASSLAGGAYEQYV. This chain joins TRBV2 and TRBJ2-7; 11 bases agree with TRBD2. CDR1 and CDR2 from the germline V gene are SNHLY and FYNNEI. V was clipped by 5 bases and J by 2 bases; unmatched bases: 2. CDR3 size: 14 residues.

V usage is TRBV28 and J usage is TRBJ1-1; 10 bases are shared with TRBD1. CDR1 and CDR2 (germline): MDHEN, SYDVKM. Trimming cost V 5 bases and J 11 bases; bases outside gene matches: 23. This CDR3 spans 18 amino acids. The CDR3 DNA reads TGTGCCAGCAGTCTACCGACAGGGGGCGGTTTTCCGATCGTGACGGCTTTCTTT. This translates into CASSLPTGGGFPIVTAFF.

This chain joins TRBV19 and TRBJ2-5, with TRBD2 identical over 7 bases. The CDR3 length is 13 residues. From germline, CDR1 is LNHDA and CDR2 SQIVND (reference sequence). Losses at the gene ends were 2 bases for V and 5 bases for J; bases not matched to a gene: 2. CDR3 residues: CASSIQRGETQYF. The CDR3 DNA reads TGTGCCAGTAGTATACAGCGGGGCGAGACCCAGTACTTC.

The chain carries TRBV2 and TRBJ2-3; 7 bases agree with TRBD1. CDR1 is SNHLY, CDR2 FYNNEI, per germline. J lost 4 bases, V lost 5 bases, and 12 bases had no gene match. CDR3 size: 16 residues. The CDR3 loop is CASSRTGEFEADTQYF. In DNA, the CDR3 is TGTGCCAGCAGTAGGACAGGCGAATTCGAGGCAGATACGCAGTATTTT.

V usage is TRBV11-2 and J usage is TRBJ1-6; TRBD1 agrees at 9 bases. The CDR3 extends over 15 amino acids. Germline CDR1 and CDR2: SGHAT and FQNNGV. The trim removed 4 bases at V and 5 bases at J, leaving 3 bases unmatched. DNA of the CDR3: TGTGCCAGCAGCTGGGACAGGGCCAATAATTCACCCCTCCACTTT. It codes for CASSWDRANNSPLHF.

This rearrangement joins TRBV5-1 to TRBJ2-1, with 8 nucleotides matching TRBD2. Losses at the gene ends were 0 bases for V and 4 bases for J; bases not matched to a gene: 6. The CDR3 spans 16 residues. Germline V gene lookup returns CDR1 SGHRS and CDR2 YFSETQ. For the CDR3, the DNA is TGCGCCAGCAGCTTGGTAGGTAGCGGGGAGTACAATGAGCAGTTCTTC. This translates into CASSLVGSGEYNEQFF.

The chain couples TRBV21-1 to TRBJ2-3; the table's D call of TRBD2 was not tested on the DNA. TRBV21-1 is recorded as a pseudogene. CDR3 length: 17 amino acids. The CDR3 nucleotides read TGTGCCAACAGGGGGGTGGCGGGAGCCGTAAATTTAGATACGCAGTATTTT. It specifies CANRGVAGAVNLDTQYF.

The rearrangement uses TRBV4-1 and TRBJ1-3, with TRBD1 matching 7 bases. The V gene end was trimmed by 2 bases and the J gene end by 0 bases; junction bases not matched to a gene: 7. CDR1 and CDR2 from the germline V gene are MGHRA and YSYEKL. The CDR3 is made up of 17 amino acids. CDR3 bases: TGCGCCAGCAGCCAAAGGGGACAGCTGAGCTCTGGAAACACCATATATTTT. Its translation is CASSQRGQLSSGNTIYF.

This chain joins TRBV6-1 and TRBJ1-5; 9 bases are shared with TRBD1. This CDR3 comprises 15 residues. Germline V gene data show CDR1 as MNHNS and CDR2 as SASEGT. V gave up 3 bases and J gave up 5 bases; unmatched junction bases: 5. The CDR3 here is CASSDGTGFDQPQHF. The DNA for the CDR3 is TGTGCCAGCAGTGACGGGACAGGGTTTGATCAGCCCCAGCATTTT.

The CDR3 reads CAWAGTDDQPQHF. The CDR3 DNA is TGTGCCTGGGCCGGGACAGACGATCAGCCCCAGCATTTT. The rearrangement joins TRBV30 to TRBJ1-5; TRBD1 matches at 7 bases. CDR3 size: 13 residues. The germline CDR1 and CDR2 sequences are GTSNPN and SVGIG (reference sequence). With 5 bases clipped from V and 5 bases from J, the junction kept 6 bases outside the gene matches.

The gene calls are TRBV14 and TRBJ2-1; 8 nucleotides align to TRBD2. The germline V gene encodes CDR1 SGHDN and CDR2 FVKESK. Losses at the gene ends were 1 base for V and 8 bases for J; bases not matched to a gene: 28. This CDR3 has 22 residues. In DNA form, the CDR3 reads TGTGCCAGCAGCCAAGTATTAGTCGGCGGGAGGAAGACCCTCCCAATCTCCCATGAGCAGTTCTTC. This gives the protein CASSQVLVGGRKTLPISHEQFF.

V and J are TRBV29-1 and TRBJ2-5; the match to TRBD1 covers 8 bases. The germline CDR1 and CDR2 sequences are SQVTM and ANQGSEA. V lost 7 bases, J lost 5 bases, and 3 bases stayed unmatched. The CDR3 has 11 residues. In DNA form, the CDR3 reads TGCAGCGCCGACAGGGGTGAGACCCAGTACTTC. This sequence encodes CSADRGETQYF.

The chain uses TRBV30 and TRBJ1-5; D not resolved. The CDR3 has 11 residues. The ends were cut back, 3 bases at V and 6 bases at J, with 6 bases in the middle. The germline V gene encodes CDR1 GTSNPN and CDR2 SVGIG (reference sequence). The CDR3 sequence is CAWRGGQPQHF. The DNA for the CDR3 is TGTGCCTGGAGAGGCGGTCAGCCCCAGCATTTT.

This chain uses TRBV4-3 with TRBJ1-1, with D maybe TRBD1 (6 bases). The germline V and J ends were trimmed by 0 bases and 8 bases, with 13 bases remaining between them. CDR3 length equals 14 residues. From germline, CDR1 is LGHNA and CDR2 YSLEER. CDR3 protein: CASSQEQGRAEAFF. Here the CDR3 DNA reads TGCGCCAGCAGCCAAGAACAGGGCAGGGCAGAAGCTTTCTTT.